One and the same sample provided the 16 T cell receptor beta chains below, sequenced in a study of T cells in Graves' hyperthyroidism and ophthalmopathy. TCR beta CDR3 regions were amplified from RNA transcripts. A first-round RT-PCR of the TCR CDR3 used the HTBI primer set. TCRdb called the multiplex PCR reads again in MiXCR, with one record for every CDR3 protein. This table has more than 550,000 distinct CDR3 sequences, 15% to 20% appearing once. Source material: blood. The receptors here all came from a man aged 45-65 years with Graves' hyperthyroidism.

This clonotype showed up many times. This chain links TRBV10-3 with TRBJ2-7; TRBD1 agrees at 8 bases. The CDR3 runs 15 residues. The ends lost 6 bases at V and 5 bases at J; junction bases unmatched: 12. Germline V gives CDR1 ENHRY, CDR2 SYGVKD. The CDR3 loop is CAIRPGTGPFNEQYF. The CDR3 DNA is TGTGCCATCAGACCCGGGACAGGACCTTTTAACGAGCAGTACTTC.

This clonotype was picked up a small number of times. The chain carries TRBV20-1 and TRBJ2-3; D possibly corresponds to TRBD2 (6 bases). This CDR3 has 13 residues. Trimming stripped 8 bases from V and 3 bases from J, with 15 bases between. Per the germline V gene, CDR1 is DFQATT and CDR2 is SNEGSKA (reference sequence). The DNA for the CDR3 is TGCAGTCCAAAAGTACTAGCTACAGATACGCAGTATTTT. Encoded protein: CSPKVLATDTQYF.

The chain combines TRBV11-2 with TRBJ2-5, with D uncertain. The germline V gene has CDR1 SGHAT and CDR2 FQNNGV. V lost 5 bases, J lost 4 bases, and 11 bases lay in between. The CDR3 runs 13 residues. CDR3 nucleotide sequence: TGTGCCAGCAGCCTTGCGGTTCTAGAGACCCAGTACTTC. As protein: CASSLAVLETQYF.

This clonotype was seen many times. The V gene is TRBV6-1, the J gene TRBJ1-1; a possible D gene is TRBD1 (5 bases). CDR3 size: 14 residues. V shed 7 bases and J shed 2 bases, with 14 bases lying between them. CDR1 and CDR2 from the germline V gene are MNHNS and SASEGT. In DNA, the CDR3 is TGTGCCAGCAATTCAGGGACGCTTAACACTGAAGCTTTCTTT. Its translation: CASNSGTLNTEAFF.

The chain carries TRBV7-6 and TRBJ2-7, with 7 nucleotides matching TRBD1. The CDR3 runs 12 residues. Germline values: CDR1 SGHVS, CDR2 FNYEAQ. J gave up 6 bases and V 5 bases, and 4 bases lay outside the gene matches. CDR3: CASSPTGVEQYF. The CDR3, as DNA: TGTGCCAGCAGCCCCACAGGGGTCGAGCAGTACTTC.

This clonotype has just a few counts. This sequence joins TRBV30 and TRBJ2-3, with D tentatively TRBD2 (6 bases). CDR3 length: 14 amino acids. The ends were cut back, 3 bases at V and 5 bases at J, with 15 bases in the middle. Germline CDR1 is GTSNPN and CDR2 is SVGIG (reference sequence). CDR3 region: CAWSVGEERDTQYF. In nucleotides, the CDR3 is TGTGCCTGGAGCGTTGGGGAGGAGAGAGATACGCAGTATTTT.

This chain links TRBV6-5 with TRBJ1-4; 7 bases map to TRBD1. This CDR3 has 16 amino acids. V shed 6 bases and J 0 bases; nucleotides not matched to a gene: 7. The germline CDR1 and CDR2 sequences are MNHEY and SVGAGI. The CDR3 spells CASRLDRVATNEKLFF. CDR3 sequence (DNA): TGTGCCAGCAGATTAGACAGGGTTGCAACTAATGAAAAACTGTTTTTT.

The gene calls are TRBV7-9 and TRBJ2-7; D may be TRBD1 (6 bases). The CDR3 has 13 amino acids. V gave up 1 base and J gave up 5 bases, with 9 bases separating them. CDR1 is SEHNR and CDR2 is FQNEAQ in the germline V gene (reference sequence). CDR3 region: CASSLGTDNEQYF. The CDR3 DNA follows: TGTGCCAGCAGCTTAGGGACAGACAACGAGCAGTACTTC. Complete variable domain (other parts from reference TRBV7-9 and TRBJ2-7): DTGVSQNPRHKITKRGQNVTFRCDPISEHNRLYWYRQTLGQGPEFLTYFQNEAQLEKSRLLSDRFSAERPKGSFSTLEIQRTEQGDSAMYLCASSLGTDNEQYFGPGTRLTVT.

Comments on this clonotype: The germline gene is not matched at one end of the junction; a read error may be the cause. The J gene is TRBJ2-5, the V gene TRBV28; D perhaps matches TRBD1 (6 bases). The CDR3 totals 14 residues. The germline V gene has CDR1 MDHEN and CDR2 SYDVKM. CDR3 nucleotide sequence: TGTACCAGCAGTCCCTGGACAGTCCAAGAGACCCAGTACTTC. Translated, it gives CTSSPWTVQETQYF.

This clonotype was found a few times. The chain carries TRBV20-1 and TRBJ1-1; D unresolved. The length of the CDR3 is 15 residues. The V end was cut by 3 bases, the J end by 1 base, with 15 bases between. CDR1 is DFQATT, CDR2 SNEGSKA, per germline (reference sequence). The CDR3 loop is CSASIGNLGNTEAFF. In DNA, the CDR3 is TGCAGTGCTAGCATCGGGAACCTTGGGAACACTGAAGCTTTCTTT.

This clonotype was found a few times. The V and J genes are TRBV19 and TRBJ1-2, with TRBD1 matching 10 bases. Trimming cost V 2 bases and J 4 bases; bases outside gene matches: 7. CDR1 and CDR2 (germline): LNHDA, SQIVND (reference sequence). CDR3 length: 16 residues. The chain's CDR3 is CASSIPRTGGSYGYTF. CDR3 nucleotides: TGTGCCAGTAGTATACCCCGGACAGGGGGTAGCTATGGCTACACCTTC.

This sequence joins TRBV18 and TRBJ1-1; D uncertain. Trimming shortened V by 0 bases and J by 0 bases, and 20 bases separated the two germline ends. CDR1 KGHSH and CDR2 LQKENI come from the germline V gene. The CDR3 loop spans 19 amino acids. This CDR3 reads CASSPPVQEIRLMNTEAFF. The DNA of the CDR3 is TGTGCCAGCTCACCACCGGTTCAGGAAATTCGACTCATGAACACTGAAGCTTTCTTT.

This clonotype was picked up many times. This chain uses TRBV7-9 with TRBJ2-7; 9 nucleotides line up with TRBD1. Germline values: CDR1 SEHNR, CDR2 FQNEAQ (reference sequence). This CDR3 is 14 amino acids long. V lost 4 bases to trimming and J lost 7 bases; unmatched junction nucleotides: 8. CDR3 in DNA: TGTGCCAGCAGCTCCCCGGGACAGGGATTAGAGCAGTACTTC. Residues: CASSSPGQGLEQYF.

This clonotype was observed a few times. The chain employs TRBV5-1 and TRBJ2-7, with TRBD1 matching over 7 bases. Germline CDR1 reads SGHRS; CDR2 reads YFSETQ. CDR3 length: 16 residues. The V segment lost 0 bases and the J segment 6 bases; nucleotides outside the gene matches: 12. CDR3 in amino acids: CASSLGQGRGSGEQYF. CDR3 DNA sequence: TGCGCCAGCAGCTTGGGACAGGGTAGGGGCTCAGGCGAGCAGTACTTC.

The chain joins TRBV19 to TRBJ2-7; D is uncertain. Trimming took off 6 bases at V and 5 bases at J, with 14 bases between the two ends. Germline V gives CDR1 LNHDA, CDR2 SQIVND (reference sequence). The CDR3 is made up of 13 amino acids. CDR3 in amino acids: CASSRAILDEQYF. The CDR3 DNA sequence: TGTGCCAGTAGCCGAGCGATCCTCGACGAGCAGTACTTC.

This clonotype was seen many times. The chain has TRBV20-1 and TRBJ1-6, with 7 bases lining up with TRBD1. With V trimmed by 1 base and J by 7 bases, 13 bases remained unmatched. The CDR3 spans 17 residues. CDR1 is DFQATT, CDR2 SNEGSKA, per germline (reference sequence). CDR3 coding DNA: TGCAGTGCTAGAGGAAGGGGACCGGGACAGAGAAATTCACCCCTCCACTTT. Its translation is CSARGRGPGQRNSPLHF.